This TCR beta chain stems from a study of T cell repertoires in cytomegalovirus infection. About the research overall: HLA-C-restricted CMV epitopes, recently identified, and well-studied HLA-B-restricted ones were used by the study. Study-level points and caveats: CMV carriers having the relevant HLA were flagged by cumulative public TCR beta family frequency. Dominating the ex vivo response were TCR beta clonotypes that were CMV-specific and HLA-C-restricted.

Of note for this clonotype: Its antigen is unidentified.

Via MiXCR, TCRdb re-called the reads, giving one row per CDR3 protein. The table includes about 920,000 distinct CDR3 sequences, around 31% detected once. This clonotype originated in a human donor in good health (CMV status not recorded). Some clones in this sample may be carry-over from other donors' samples. The source material was cultured CD8+ T cells from PBMCs, sampled from culture after CMV antigen stimulation.

CDR3 in DNA: TGTGCCGGGGGACTAGCAGTTTACAATGAGCAGTTCTTC. Translated: CAGGLAVYNEQFF. The chain carries TRBV5-5 and TRBJ2-1; 9 nucleotides align to TRBD2. Germline-derived CDR1 and CDR2 are SGHKS and YYEKEE (reference sequence). The CDR3 is 13 residues long. The V and J ends lost 10 bases and 4 bases, in that order; junction bases with no gene match: 6.